This TCR beta chain is drawn from a study of blood T cell repertoires in COVID-19. Study context: The study drew acute and convalescent COVID-19 samples from the United States, Italy and Spain.

The germline V gene encodes CDR1 MNHEY and CDR2 SVGAGI. The CDR3 has 12 amino acids. V was pared by 8 bases and J by 5 bases, with 10 bases between. Per the original methods: For nucleated cells, counts were estimated from reference gene primer amplification. Repertoires were generated with immunoSEQ multiplex PCR, while TCRdb's copy carries only in-frame clones and drops some. V, J and clone size reflect that table, while D and trimming were determined from the DNA. The sample has about 210,000 clones; over 80% are singletons. The chain joins TRBV6-5 to TRBJ2-1; D is possibly TRBD1 (5 bases). The sequenced sample was PBMCs or T cells enriched from blood (not recorded which). This receptor was taken from a man aged 18 to 30 with acute COVID-19. CDR3 in DNA: TGTGCCAGCGGGGCCCTTAACAATGAGCAGTTCTTC. Its translation: CASGALNNEQFF.